A single TCR beta chain is shown here with its context. The source of the sample is a study of shared T cell receptors in the human thymus. V shed 3 bases and J shed 4 bases, with 16 bases lying between them. There are 15 residues in the CDR3. Germline V gene sequence: CDR1 MDHEN, CDR2 SYDVKM. Data came from immunoSEQ multiplex PCR; TCRdb stores just in-frame clones and leaves some out. The sample lists roughly 500,000 clones; approximately 78% were seen once. These same data were also listed under a study on human thymus T cells.

This receptor was obtained from a boy younger than two with a congenital heart defect. Sample: thymocytes. This rearrangement joins TRBV28 to TRBJ2-7, with D possibly TRBD1 on 6 matching bases. The CDR3 nucleotides are TGTGCCAGCAGTTTTACCACAGGGAAAATGTACGAGCAGTACTTC. Protein product: CASSFTTGKMYEQYF.